This T cell receptor beta chain comes out of a study of T-cell reconstitution after alpha-beta-depleted transplantation in children. TCRbeta library preparation incorporated unique molecular identifiers. TCRdb ran MiXCR on the PCR reads and lists one entry per CDR3 protein. Among roughly 310,000 distinct CDR3 sequences listed, approximately 23% were seen once. This CDR3 comprises 15 residues. Trimming stripped 2 bases from V and 9 bases from J, with 17 bases between. Per germline, CDR1 MGHRA and CDR2 YSYEKL. This clonotype came up a few times. Its antigen is undetermined. Findings of the study overall: Approximately two months post-transplant, alpha-beta T cells reportedly originated from several hundred expanded graft clones.

The chain carries TRBV4-1 and TRBJ2-1; tentatively, D is TRBD2 (6 bases). This receptor was identified in a male patient aged 10 to 17 who had a stem cell transplant for acute lymphoblastic leukemia, so the T cells may come from the graft donor. Here the sequenced sample was PBMCs, mostly from graft donor cells, taken 180 days after TCRalphabeta/CD19-depleted stem cell transplant. This chain's CDR3 is CASSQNGRDLGEQFF. CDR3 bases: TGCGCCAGCAGCCAAAACGGGCGGGATCTGGGTGAGCAGTTCTTC.